Below, one T cell receptor (beta chain) is given with its context. Antigen unknown. The source of the sample is a study of shared clonotypes between healthy human individuals. A CD45RA-negative memory subset and a CD45RA+ naive subset were separated from the CD4+ cells. Points from the study as a whole: Non-shared clonotypes showed lower generation probabilities than clonotypes common to all four donors. The study sampled only blood, and tissue repertoires likely differ. Clonotype sharing among donors was thought likely to change with sequencing depth.

The V gene lost 4 bases and the J gene lost 8 bases, with 21 bases spanning the gap. Germline V gives CDR1 SGHNT, CDR2 YYREEE (reference sequence). The CDR3 loop spans 16 amino acids. The assay was immunoSEQ multiplex PCR, and TCRdb's table has in-frame clones only and misses some. Of about 2.3 million clones in the sample, around 92% were seen once. The receptor was isolated from a man aged 18 to 29 in good health. Some clones in this sample may be carry-over from other donors' samples. The sample comprised naive CD4+ T cells from PBMCs. Subset described: CD45RA+ positively selected. V is TRBV5-4 and J is TRBJ1-4; D uncertain. CDR3 coding DNA: TGTGCCAGCAGCCCCGGGAGGCCCTCCCCCGGGGAAAAACTGTTTTTT. Amino acids: CASSPGRPSPGEKLFF.